The rows below give T cell receptor beta chains drawn from one sample of a study of CD8 T cells in ankylosing spondylitis. TCRdb re-called the 5' RACE reads through MiXCR, storing one row per CDR3 protein. The sample lists approximately 200,000 distinct CDR3 sequences, roughly 13% seen once, with approximately 15% in the top ten. Sequences were obtained from blood, either unsorted or a sorted T cell fraction (not recorded which). The source is a male donor with ankylosing spondylitis or in good health (not recorded which). Both conserved end residues are part of each CDR3. The order of the fields is J gene, V gene, CDR3 protein.

TRBJ2-2,TRBV10-3,CAISESRDRDPGELFF
TRBJ2-3,TRBV11-2,CASSPGSGGDTQYF
TRBJ2-5,TRBV4-1,CASSQGYRETQYF
TRBJ1-4,TRBV6-1,CASSEGAGDEKLFF
TRBJ1-3,TRBV12-3/TRBV12-4,CASSTVGNTIYF
TRBJ1-2,TRBV12-3/TRBV12-4,CASSGQGGYTF
TRBJ2-7,TRBV9,CASSVWDGKEQYF
TRBJ2-7,TRBV10-1,CASSESKGLVEQYF
TRBJ2-5,TRBV30,CAWSRWLADQETQYF
TRBJ2-7,TRBV3-1,CASSTTGGPYEQYF
TRBJ2-7,TRBV7-9,CASSIYSGSYEQYF
TRBJ2-2,TRBV4-1,CASSQESTGGGTRELFF
TRBJ2-5,TRBV9,CASSARETQYF
TRBJ2-7,TRBV9,CASSVDRGSYEQYF
TRBJ2-1,TRBV12-3/TRBV12-4,CASSRLNGVDEQFF
TRBJ2-7,TRBV21-1,CAGSDRAEQYF
TRBJ1-5,TRBV12-5,CASGWGQPQHF
TRBJ2-5,TRBV13,CASSLASGGPKETQYF
TRBJ2-7,TRBV5-4,CPSYGGTTGEQYF
TRBJ1-2,TRBV3-1,CASLDRAGYTF
TRBJ2-1,TRBV12-3/TRBV12-4,CASSTEAASSYNEQFF
TRBJ2-5,TRBV9,CASSTGTSGSETQYF
TRBJ1-1,TRBV11-2,CASSSLMSTTEAFF
TRBJ2-5,TRBV2,CASRPRLAGDQETQYF
TRBJ2-7,TRBV6-1,CASSGVTVDRGEYEQYF
TRBJ2-3,TRBV5-1,CASSLESGFMTDTQYF
TRBJ1-4,TRBV4-1,CASSQDGTEVDEKLFF
TRBJ2-7,TRBV5-1,CASSTDRGYAYEQYF
TRBJ1-4,TRBV12-5,CASGLVGEGWAFEEKLFF
TRBJ1-5,TRBV5-6,CASSLAWGDQPQHF